The 24 T cell receptor beta chains presented below share a single source sample, sequenced in a study of blood T cell repertoires in COVID-19. Sequenced by immunoSEQ multiplex PCR; TCRdb stores in-frame clones only, minus some. The sample lists about 170,000 clones, around 81% occurring once. The material sequenced was peripheral blood. The receptors come from a human donor with acute or convalescent COVID-19. The donor label of this sample is uncertain.

The rearrangement links TRBV5-1 to TRBJ2-3; the match to TRBD2 covers 8 bases. The CDR3 consists of 16 residues. After removal of 3 bases from V and 0 bases from J, the junction contained 6 bases not matched to a gene. Germline lookup yields CDR1 SGHRS and CDR2 YFSETQ. The CDR3 DNA follows: TGCGCCAGCAGCTCTGGAGCTAGCGGGAGCACAGATACGCAGTATTTT. Amino acid sequence: CASSSGASGSTDTQYF.

This chain uses TRBV7-9 with TRBJ2-5; D unclear. The V gene's germline CDR1 is SEHNR and CDR2 FQNEAQ (reference sequence). The CDR3 consists of 15 residues. V gave up 5 bases and J gave up 7 bases, with 20 bases separating them. Here the CDR3 DNA reads TGTGCCAGCAGCCCTCTGAACGACCAGGAAAGGACCCAGTACTTC. Its translation: CASSPLNDQERTQYF.

The DNA of the CDR3 is TGTGCCAGCAAGGCAGGAGGGGCAAATCAGCCCCAGCATTTT. The encoded protein is CASKAGGANQPQHF. V is TRBV6-5 and J is TRBJ1-5; D is possibly TRBD1 (5 bases). From germline, CDR1 is MNHEY and CDR2 SVGAGI. Trimming shortened V by 7 bases and J by 4 bases, and 14 bases separated the two germline ends. The CDR3 spans 14 residues.

This clone is a singleton in its sample. The CDR3 DNA sequence: TGTGCCAGCAGTGAAGACAGGGTAAGGATCTACGAGCAGTACTTC. Amino acid sequence: CASSEDRVRIYEQYF. The chain links TRBV2 to TRBJ2-7; TRBD1 is a possible D gene (6 bases). Germline CDR1 is SNHLY and CDR2 is FYNNEI. The CDR3 spans 15 residues. The ends were cut back, 1 base at V and 3 bases at J, with 13 bases in the middle.

This clone was picked up a small number of times. The J gene is TRBJ1-1, the V gene TRBV19; TRBD1 aligns across 7 bases. CDR1 and CDR2 (germline): LNHDA, SQIVND (reference sequence). This CDR3 spans 16 amino acids. After removal of 5 bases from V and 1 base from J, the junction contained 10 bases not matched to a gene. The CDR3 reads CASSHRGQGGNTEAFF. CDR3 bases: TGTGCCAGTAGTCACCGGGGGCAGGGGGGGAACACTGAAGCTTTCTTT.

The chain has TRBV7-2 and TRBJ1-1, with TRBD1 matching over 8 bases. Germline loops: CDR1 SGHTA, CDR2 FQGNSA. V dropped 3 bases and J dropped 4; count of bases not matched to a gene: 7. This CDR3 region has 15 residues. The CDR3, as DNA: TGTGCCAGCAGCTTCACCCGTACAGGGGGCACTGAAGCTTTCTTT. This encodes CASSFTRTGGTEAFF.

Of note for this clone: This sample includes further DNA sequences coding for the same CDR3. The V and J genes are TRBV28 and TRBJ2-5; D may be TRBD1 (8 bases). CDR1 and CDR2 (germline): MDHEN, SYDVKM. This CDR3 region has 16 residues. Trimming took 6 bases from V and 2 from J, leaving 19 bases between them. DNA of the CDR3: TGTGCCAGCAGCCCGAGACAGGGGCGGGGGCAAGAGACCCAGTACTTC. Translating it yields CASSPRQGRGQETQYF.

The rearrangement joins TRBV6-6 to TRBJ1-1; 7 bases are shared with TRBD1. The CDR3 extends over 16 amino acids. The V and J ends lost 6 bases and 3 bases, in that order; junction bases with no gene match: 13. Germline V gene data show CDR1 as MNHNY and CDR2 as SVGAGI (reference sequence). The CDR3 bases are TGTGCCAGCAGCCCCCCGACAGGCGACAGGGACACTGAAGCTTTCTTT. Translated, it gives CASSPPTGDRDTEAFF.

This clone was seen a few times. CDR3 in DNA: TGTGCCAGCAGCCTACAGGGGGTCTATGGCTACACCTTC. Protein: CASSLQGVYGYTF. This chain joins TRBV7-9 and TRBJ1-2, with TRBD1 matching 8 bases. CDR1 and CDR2 (germline): SEHNR, FQNEAQ (reference sequence). V trimming: 5 bases; J trimming: 4 bases; junction bases outside the gene matches: 3. CDR3 length: 13 amino acids.

This sequence joins TRBV18 and TRBJ2-2; TRBD2 agrees at 8 bases. From germline, CDR1 is KGHSH and CDR2 LQKENI. This CDR3 has 17 residues. Germline trimming cut 7 bases from V and 3 bases from J; bases unmatched to any gene: 13. The CDR3 DNA reads TGTGCCAGCTTACAGGGACCCAGCGGGAGAGACACCGGGGAGCTGTTTTTT. It encodes CASLQGPSGRDTGELFF.

This clone was seen a handful of times. The chain employs TRBV27 and TRBJ2-3, with D possibly being TRBD2 (5 bases). The CDR3 covers 17 residues. Per the germline V gene, CDR1 is MNHEY and CDR2 is SMNVEV (reference sequence). V was shortened by 5 bases and J by 0 bases, with 18 bases between the two germline ends. CDR3 in DNA: TGTGCCAGCAGTCCTTCCTTAGCGTGGATTAGCACAGATACGCAGTATTTT. The encoded protein is CASSPSLAWISTDTQYF.

The chain carries TRBV2 and TRBJ1-6; the match to TRBD1 covers 7 bases. This CDR3 spans 14 amino acids. The germline CDR1 and CDR2 sequences are SNHLY and FYNNEI. J lost 6 bases, V lost 7 bases, and 6 bases had no gene match. CDR3 sequence: CASNDGTANSPLHF. CDR3 nucleotides: TGTGCCAGCAATGATGGGACAGCTAATTCACCCCTCCACTTT.

The chain uses TRBV6-1 and TRBJ1-1; D is undetermined. Germline V gives CDR1 MNHNS, CDR2 SASEGT. The CDR3 covers 13 residues. Trimming cost V 0 bases and J 1 base, with 3 bases left between them. The CDR3 loop is CASSEARNTEAFF. Written as DNA, the CDR3 is TGTGCCAGCAGTGAAGCTCGGAACACTGAAGCTTTCTTT.

The J gene is TRBJ1-1, the V gene TRBV2; perhaps TRBD1 as D (5 bases). Looked up from germline, CDR1 is SNHLY and CDR2 is FYNNEI. There are 15 residues in the CDR3. V was trimmed by 3 bases and J by 0 bases, leaving 11 bases between them. CDR3 nucleotides: TGTGCCAGCAGTGAGCGGGGCGGCGTGAACACTGAAGCTTTCTTT. This translates into CASSERGGVNTEAFF.

The chain combines TRBV9 with TRBJ2-7; TRBD1 is a possible D gene (6 bases). V was clipped by 4 bases and J by 7 bases, with 18 bases between them. This CDR3 comprises 14 residues. Germline loops: CDR1 SGDLS, CDR2 YYNGEE. The CDR3 is CASSPGVLVGEQYF. CDR3 sequence (DNA): TGTGCCAGCAGCCCAGGGGTCCTAGTCGGAGAGCAGTACTTC.

The genes are TRBV11-2 and TRBJ2-1; 7 bases map to TRBD2. J gave up 4 bases and V 5 bases, and 5 bases lay outside the gene matches. Per germline, CDR1 SGHAT and CDR2 FQNNGV. The CDR3 sequence is 14 residues long. The CDR3 DNA sequence: TGTGCCAGCAGCCTAACTAGCGCTTACAATGAGCAGTTCTTC. The encoded protein is CASSLTSAYNEQFF.

A few counts support this clone. This sequence joins TRBV28 and TRBJ2-7, with 10 bases identical to TRBD2. After removal of 5 bases from V and 10 bases from J, the junction contained 8 bases not matched to a gene. The CDR3 extends over 13 amino acids. Germline assignment: CDR1 MDHEN and CDR2 SYDVKM. The DNA of the CDR3 is TGTGCCAGCAGTACCCCGGGACTAGCGAGCCAGTACTTC. It encodes CASSTPGLASQYF.

The rearrangement uses TRBV5-1 and TRBJ2-3; D possibly corresponds to TRBD2 (6 bases). This CDR3 has 13 residues. Germline assignment: CDR1 SGHRS and CDR2 YFSETQ. The V end was cut by 3 bases, the J end by 4 bases, with 9 bases between. CDR3 sequence: CASSSTGADTQYF. In DNA, the CDR3 is TGCGCCAGCAGCTCGACGGGGGCAGATACGCAGTATTTT.

The genes are TRBV6-5 and TRBJ1-2; TRBD1 matches at 8 bases. The length of the CDR3 is 13 residues. Germline V gene sequence: CDR1 MNHEY, CDR2 SVGAGI. With V trimmed by 11 bases and J by 8 bases, 13 bases remained unmatched. CDR3 nucleotide sequence: TGTGCCGGGGGCCTGGGACAGGTTGCCGGCTACACCTTC. Translated, it gives CAGGLGQVAGYTF.

The V and J genes are TRBV10-2 and TRBJ2-1, with D possibly TRBD1 on 6 matching bases. Germline V gene lookup returns CDR1 WSHSY and CDR2 SAAADI. Deletions cut 6 bases from V and 4 bases from J, with 19 bases between. The CDR3 is 16 residues long. CDR3 nucleotide sequence: TGCGCCAGCAGGAAAGGGCCTCGACAGGTTTACAATGAGCAGTTCTTC. It is translated as CASRKGPRQVYNEQFF.

The CDR3 sequence: CASSPTRAGTGELFF. The DNA of the CDR3 is TGTGCCAGCAGCCCGACTCGAGCGGGCACCGGGGAGCTGTTTTTT. This chain connects TRBV3-1 (or the pseudogene TRBV3-2) to TRBJ2-2, with D possibly matching TRBD2 (6 bases). V was trimmed by 4 bases and J by 4 bases, leaving 13 bases between them. The germline gives CDR1 LGHDT, CDR2 YNNKEL (reference sequence). The CDR3 has 15 residues.

The chain joins TRBV6-2 or TRBV6-3 to TRBJ1-5; 11 bases are shared with TRBD1. The CDR3 runs 16 residues. CDR1 is MNHEY and CDR2 is SVGEGT in the germline V gene. V was pared by 5 bases and J by 2 bases, with 5 bases of the junction left unmatched. The CDR3 is CASSRRTGGRNQPQHF. The CDR3 nucleotides read TGTGCCAGCAGTCGTAGGACAGGGGGCCGCAATCAGCCCCAGCATTTT.

The sample holds one count of this clone. The chain links TRBV7-9 to TRBJ2-5, with TRBD1 as a possible D gene (6 bases). Deletions cut 6 bases from V and 2 bases from J, with 13 bases between. The CDR3 spans 14 residues. Germline loops: CDR1 SEHNR, CDR2 FQNEAQ (reference sequence). CDR3 residues: CASRRGGSQETQYF. DNA of the CDR3: TGTGCCAGCAGAAGAGGGGGAAGTCAAGAGACCCAGTACTTC.

The rearrangement uses TRBV29-1 and TRBJ2-7; a possible D gene is TRBD1 (6 bases). Trimming removed 5 bases at V and 0 bases at J, with 11 bases between. This CDR3 has 13 amino acids. Per germline, CDR1 SQVTM and CDR2 ANQGSEA. The CDR3 here is CSVRPQGSYEQYF. The CDR3 nucleotides are TGCAGCGTTCGACCACAGGGCTCCTACGAGCAGTACTTC.